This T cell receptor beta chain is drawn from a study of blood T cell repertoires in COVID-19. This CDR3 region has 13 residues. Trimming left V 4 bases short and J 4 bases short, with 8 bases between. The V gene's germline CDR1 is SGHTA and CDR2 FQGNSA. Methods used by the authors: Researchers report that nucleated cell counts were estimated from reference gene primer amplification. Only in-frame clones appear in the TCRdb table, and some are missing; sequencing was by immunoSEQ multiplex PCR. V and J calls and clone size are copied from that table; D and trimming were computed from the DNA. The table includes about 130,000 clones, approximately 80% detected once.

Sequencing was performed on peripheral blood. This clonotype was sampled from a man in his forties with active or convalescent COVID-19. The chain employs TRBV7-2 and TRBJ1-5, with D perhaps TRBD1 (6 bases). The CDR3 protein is CASSYQGNQPQHF. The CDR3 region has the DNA TGTGCCAGCAGCTACCAGGGGAATCAGCCCCAGCATTTT. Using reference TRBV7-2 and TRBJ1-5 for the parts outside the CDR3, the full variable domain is GAGVSQSPSNKVTEKGKDVELRCDPISGHTALYWYRQSLGQGLEFLIYFQGNSAPDKSGLPSDRFSAERTGGSVSTLTIQRTQQEDSAVYLCASSYQGNQPQHFGDGTRLSIL.